The T cell receptor (beta chain) under discussion was sequenced for a study of T-cell memory formation after mild COVID-19. Study outcomes and limitations: Mostly located in CM and EM were contracting CD4+ clones, with contracting CD8+ clones located in EMRA. Some SARS-CoV-2-responding clones were already detected in memory before infection. A second wave of clones peaked on day 37, and their SARS-CoV-2 specificity went unconfirmed.

TCRdb ran MiXCR on the 5' RACE reads and lists one entry per CDR3 protein. This table has fewer than 250,000 distinct CDR3 sequences, 18% appearing once. The table lists this clonotype with a few counts. Its target is not known. Germline assignment: CDR1 MDHEN and CDR2 SYDVKM. V was cut by 9 bases and J by 3 bases, with 11 bases left in between. This CDR3 spans 12 amino acids. The source is an adult woman who had mild COVID-19 (a few samples of this study predate the infection). Cell type and time point are not known. Sequencing was performed on PBMCs or a T cell subset sorted from them (not recorded which). V usage is TRBV28 and J usage is TRBJ1-2; D is unresolved. The CDR3 nucleotides are TGTGCCAGTCAAGGCATAGACTATGGCTACACCTTC. Translating it yields CASQGIDYGYTF.